The 20 T cell receptor beta chains below come from one sample, sequenced in a study of T cells in Graves' hyperthyroidism and ophthalmopathy. TCR beta CDR3 region amplification was performed from RNA transcripts. First-round RT-PCR of the TCR CDR3 relied on the HTBI primer set. A single record per CDR3 protein comes from TCRdb applying MiXCR to the multiplex PCR reads. This table holds 550,000 to 700,000 distinct CDR3 sequences, 14% to 15% found once. Sequenced sample: blood. The receptors were gathered from a woman in her forties with Graves' ophthalmopathy.

Comment on this clonotype: A much more abundant neighbour one base away suggests this may be a read error. This chain links TRBV5-1 with TRBJ2-7; 8 positions agree with TRBD1. The junction had 9 bases not matched to a gene; V was cut back by 4 bases and J by 6 bases. The CDR3 extends over 14 amino acids. CDR1 and CDR2 from the germline V gene are SGHRS and YFSETQ. CDR3 residues: CASSLTGGISEQYF. CDR3 coding DNA: TGCGCCAGCAGCCTTACAGGGGGGATCAGCGAGCAGTACTTC.

This clonotype has a count of ten or more. The chain is built from TRBV29-1 and TRBJ2-2; no definite D call. The V gene lost 7 bases and the J gene lost 8 bases, with 8 bases spanning the gap. The germline V gene encodes CDR1 SQVTM and CDR2 ANQGSEA. CDR3 size: 10 residues. DNA of the CDR3: TGCAGCGCCAAGATAGGGGAGCTGTTTTTT. This codes for CSAKIGELFF.

At least ten counts were recorded for this clonotype. V usage is TRBV20-1 and J usage is TRBJ2-7; D gene unclear. The CDR3 contains 14 residues. Trimming pared 0 bases from V and 7 bases from J, leaving 16 bases between. Germline lookup yields CDR1 DFQATT and CDR2 SNEGSKA (reference sequence). The CDR3 protein is CSARDEAGFWEQYF. The CDR3 region has the DNA TGCAGTGCTAGAGATGAGGCAGGTTTCTGGGAGCAGTACTTC.

This clonotype has ten or more counts. This CDR3 reads CASSLDWETQYF. CDR3 nucleotides: TGTGCCAGCAGCTTAGATTGGGAGACCCAGTACTTC. This chain uses TRBV7-2 with TRBJ2-5; no clear D. Trimming took 1 base from V and 5 from J, leaving 5 bases between them. The CDR3 has 12 residues. Looked up from germline, CDR1 is SGHTA and CDR2 is FQGNSA.

This chain uses TRBV24-1 with TRBJ2-6; D is ambiguous. The V end lost 2 bases, the J end lost 0 bases, and 13 bases lay between the germline ends. The CDR3 spans 18 residues. Germline loops: CDR1 KGHDR, CDR2 SFDVKD. The chain's CDR3 is CATSDSTSWDSGANVLTF. CDR3 DNA sequence: TGTGCCACCAGTGATTCAACCTCTTGGGACTCTGGGGCCAACGTCCTGACTTTC.

This clonotype has at least ten counts. The chain uses TRBV6-1 and TRBJ2-5; TRBD2 agrees at 14 bases. CDR1 and CDR2 (germline): MNHNS, SASEGT. Unmatched junction bases numbered 1, after V lost 6 bases and J lost 4 bases. This CDR3 is 14 amino acids long. The CDR3 DNA sequence: TGTGCCAGCAGCGGACTAGCGGGAGGAGAGACCCAGTACTTC. It encodes CASSGLAGGETQYF.

This clonotype was seen repeatedly, ten times or more. The V and J genes are TRBV11-2 and TRBJ2-2; unclear D gene. Germline-derived CDR1 and CDR2 are SGHAT and FQNNGV. This CDR3 is 15 amino acids long. Trimming stripped 2 bases from V and 4 bases from J, with 11 bases between. In DNA form, the CDR3 reads TGTGCCAGCAGCTTAATTGGCCCGGGCACCGGGGAGCTGTTTTTT. Its translation is CASSLIGPGTGELFF.

This clonotype appeared many times. This chain connects TRBV20-1 to TRBJ2-5; D might be TRBD2 (6 bases). The ends were cut back, 0 bases at V and 4 bases at J, with 21 bases in the middle. In germline, CDR1 is DFQATT, CDR2 SNEGSKA (reference sequence). This CDR3 spans 17 amino acids. The CDR3 reads CSARDLLEGGIRETQYF. The CDR3 DNA reads as TGCAGTGCTAGAGATCTATTGGAAGGCGGGATTAGAGAGACCCAGTACTTC.

This clonotype was observed a few times. V is TRBV11-2 and J is TRBJ2-6, with TRBD1 matching 11 bases. Germline values: CDR1 SGHAT, CDR2 FQNNGV. V dropped 2 bases and J dropped 4; count of bases not matched to a gene: 7. This CDR3 contains 18 residues. DNA of the CDR3: TGTGCCAGCAGCTTAATCGGACAGGGGGCGTGGGGGGCCAACGTCCTGACTTTC. This sequence encodes CASSLIGQGAWGANVLTF.

This clonotype was seen more than once but under ten times. As DNA, the CDR3 is TGTGCCAGCAGCTTAGGGCGGGAGATTCCCGAGCAGTACTTC. Residues: CASSLGREIPEQYF. The chain uses TRBV13 and TRBJ2-7; the match to TRBD2 covers 7 bases. The CDR3 length is 14 residues. CDR1 and CDR2 (germline): PRHDT, FYEKMQ (reference sequence). After removal of 0 bases from V and 6 bases from J, the junction contained 5 bases not matched to a gene.

The sample holds many counts of this clonotype. The genes are TRBV29-1 and TRBJ2-7; the D is unclear. This CDR3 region has 11 residues. Germline V CDR1 and CDR2: SQVTM, ANQGSEA. V lost 4 bases and J 3 bases, leaving 7 bases between the germline ends. In DNA form, the CDR3 reads TGCAGCGTTGTAAAGGGCTACGAGCAGTACTTC. This codes for CSVVKGYEQYF.

Many counts were recorded for this clonotype. The DNA of the CDR3 is TGCGCCAGCAGCTTGGGACAGGCCCATCGGGAGCAGTACTTC. Translation gives CASSLGQAHREQYF. The chain employs TRBV5-1 and TRBJ2-7; a possible D gene is TRBD1 (6 bases). From germline, CDR1 is SGHRS and CDR2 YFSETQ. This CDR3 comprises 14 residues. The V end was cut by 0 bases, the J end by 7 bases, with 14 bases between. Complete variable domain (other parts from reference TRBV5-1 and TRBJ2-7): KAGVTQTPRYLIKTRGQQVTLSCSPISGHRSVSWYQQTPGQGLQFLFEYFSETQRNKGNFPGRFSGRQFSNSRSEMNVSTLELGDSALYLCASSLGQAHREQYFGPGTRLTVT.

This clonotype was seen ten or more times. The CDR3 region is CSVWGQETQYF. The CDR3 DNA is TGCAGCGTGTGGGGGCAAGAGACCCAGTACTTC. The gene calls are TRBV29-1 and TRBJ2-5; D may be TRBD1 or TRBD2 (5 bases each). Germline lookup yields CDR1 SQVTM and CDR2 ANQGSEA. Trimming removed 6 bases at V and 2 bases at J, with 7 bases between. CDR3 size: 11 residues.

A single count supports this clonotype. This rearrangement joins TRBV6-1 to TRBJ1-1; D ambiguous. V shed 8 bases and J shed 0 bases, with 13 bases lying between them. CDR3 length: 14 amino acids. The germline V gene encodes CDR1 MNHNS and CDR2 SASEGT. CDR3 loop: CASGDLVMNTEAFF. CDR3 bases: TGTGCCAGCGGAGACCTGGTCATGAACACTGAAGCTTTCTTT.

This clonotype was detected ten times or more. The rearrangement links TRBV12-3 or TRBV12-4 to TRBJ1-1; 9 bases agree with TRBD1. V shed 5 bases, J shed 7 bases, and the junction held 17 bases outside the gene matches. The CDR3 is 17 residues long. The CDR3 nucleotides are TGTGCCAGCAGTCGCCTTACAGGGGGCCTCCTATTCGGTGAAGCTTTCTTT. Its translation is CASSRLTGGLLFGEAFF.

The table lists this clonotype with many counts. The J gene is TRBJ1-1, the V gene TRBV30; D gene uncertain. CDR3 size: 12 residues. The germline V gene has CDR1 GTSNPN and CDR2 SVGIG (reference sequence). Trimming removed 2 bases from V and 6 bases from J, with 10 bases in between. The CDR3 nucleotides are TGTGCCTGGAGTCCCGTGTCCCCTGAAGCTTTCTTT. Its translation is CAWSPVSPEAFF.

The sample holds many counts of this clonotype. The CDR3 loop reads CAWTKGHGGTSGPNEQFF. Written as DNA, the CDR3 is TGTGCCTGGACCAAGGGGCACGGTGGGACTAGCGGCCCCAATGAGCAGTTCTTC. V is TRBV30 and J is TRBJ2-1; 11 bases fit TRBD2. This CDR3 is 18 amino acids long. The germline gives CDR1 GTSNPN, CDR2 SVGIG (reference sequence). V shed 4 bases, J shed 6 bases, and the junction held 17 bases outside the gene matches.

This clonotype was counted at least ten times. V and J are TRBV6-1 and TRBJ1-1; the D is unclear. In germline, CDR1 is MNHNS, CDR2 SASEGT. The CDR3 loop spans 12 amino acids. V lost 7 bases to trimming and J lost 6 bases, with 12 bases between them. The DNA for the CDR3 is TGTGCCAGCATAATACGGTCCGCTGAAGCTTTCTTT. Its protein is CASIIRSAEAFF.

The chain carries TRBV5-1 and TRBJ2-7; 8 positions agree with TRBD2. CDR3 length: 15 amino acids. Unmatched junction bases numbered 7, after V lost 4 bases and J lost 1 base. Germline-derived CDR1 and CDR2 are SGHRS and YFSETQ. The CDR3 sequence is CASSVERGLSYEQYF. The CDR3 DNA sequence: TGCGCCAGCAGCGTGGAGCGGGGGTTGTCCTACGAGCAGTACTTC.

This clonotype has only a few counts. The chain links TRBV9 to TRBJ1-2; D remains ambiguous. This CDR3 has 13 amino acids. Germline assignment: CDR1 SGDLS and CDR2 YYNGEE. Trimming took 0 bases from V and 6 from J, leaving 9 bases between them. CDR3 nucleotide sequence: TGTGCCAGCAGCGTAGGGGAAAGTCATGGCTACACCTTC. The encoded protein is CASSVGESHGYTF. Supplemented by reference TRBV9 and TRBJ1-2, the full variable domain reads DSGVTQTPKHLITATGQRVTLRCSPRSGDLSVYWYQQSLDQGLQFLIQYYNGEERAKGNILERFSAQQFPDLHSELNLSSLELGDSALYFCASSVGESHGYTFGSGTRLTVV.